This T cell receptor (beta chain) was identified in a study of regulatory T cells in long-lasting Graves disease. Sample time point: persistent/refractory GD, antithyroid drugs over 5 years with positive TRAb. Construction of the TCR library relied on RNA isolated from PBMCs. Diagnoses of Graves' disease were made by American Thyroid Association guidelines. This clonotype showed up many times. Its antigen is not known. Germline V gene lookup returns CDR1 SGHAT and CDR2 FQNNGV. The CDR3 spans 17 residues. V gave up 0 bases and J gave up 8 bases, with 22 bases separating them. Arm-PCR with iRepertoire HTBI primers amplified the CDR3 regions for these TCR beta libraries. How the authors handled the data: Sample data revealed 60 to 80 TRBV and more than 13 TRBJ segments. TCRdb re-called the multiplex PCR reads with MiXCR, one entry per CDR3 protein. The V and J calls reflect TCRdb's pipeline rather than the authors' work. The sample includes a few hundred thousand distinct CDR3 sequences, 20% to 25% of them seen just once.

Whole-study findings and limits: Clonotypes that were public and shared totalled 2,500 to 3,000 in persistent patients versus around 970 in new patients.

The V call is TRBV11-2, the J call TRBJ1-2; unclear D gene. This specimen consisted of peripheral blood mononuclear cells (PBMCs), obtained when the disease was refractory, from a patient treated with antithyroid drugs. This TCR was sampled from a female donor with Graves disease. The CDR3 region is CASSLDPARARAEGYTF. CDR3 sequence (DNA): TGTGCCAGCAGCTTAGATCCCGCCCGAGCAAGGGCGGAAGGCTACACCTTC.